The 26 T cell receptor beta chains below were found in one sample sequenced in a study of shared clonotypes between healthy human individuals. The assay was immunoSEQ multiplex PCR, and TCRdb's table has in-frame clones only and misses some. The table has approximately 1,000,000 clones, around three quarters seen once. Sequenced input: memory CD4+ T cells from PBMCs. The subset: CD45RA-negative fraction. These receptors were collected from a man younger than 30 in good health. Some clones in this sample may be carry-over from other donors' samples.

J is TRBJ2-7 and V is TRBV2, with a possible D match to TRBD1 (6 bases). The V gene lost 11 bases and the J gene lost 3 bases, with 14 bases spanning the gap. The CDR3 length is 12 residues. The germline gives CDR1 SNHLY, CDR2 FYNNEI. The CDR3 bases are TGTGCCGGGGGCCACACCAACTACGAGCAGTACTTC. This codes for CAGGHTNYEQYF. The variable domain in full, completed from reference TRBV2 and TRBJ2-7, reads EPEVTQTPSHQVTQMGQEVILRCVPISNHLYFYWYRQILGQKVEFLVSFYNNEISEKSEIFDDQFSVERPDGSNFTLKIRSTKLEDSAMYFCAGGHTNYEQYFGPGTRLTVT.

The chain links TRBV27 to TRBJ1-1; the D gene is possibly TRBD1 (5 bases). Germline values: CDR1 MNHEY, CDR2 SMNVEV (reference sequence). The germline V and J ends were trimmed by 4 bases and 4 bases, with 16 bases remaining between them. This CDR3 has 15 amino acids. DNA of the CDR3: TGTGCCAGCAGTTCCCCGGTGGGGGGGGGCACTGAAGCTTTCTTT. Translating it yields CASSSPVGGGTEAFF.

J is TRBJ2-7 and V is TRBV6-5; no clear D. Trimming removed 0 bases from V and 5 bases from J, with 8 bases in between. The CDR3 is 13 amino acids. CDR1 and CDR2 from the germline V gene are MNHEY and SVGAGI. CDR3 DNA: TGTGCCAGCAGTTACTCGGTGGGAAACGAGCAGTACTTC. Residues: CASSYSVGNEQYF.

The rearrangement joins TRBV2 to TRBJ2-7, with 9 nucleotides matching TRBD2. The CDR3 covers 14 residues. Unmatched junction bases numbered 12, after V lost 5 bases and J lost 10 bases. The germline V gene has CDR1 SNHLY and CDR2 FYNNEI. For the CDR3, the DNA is TGTGCCAGCAGTACTAGCGGGCCCCCTCTTAGACAGTACTTC. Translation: CASSTSGPPLRQYF.

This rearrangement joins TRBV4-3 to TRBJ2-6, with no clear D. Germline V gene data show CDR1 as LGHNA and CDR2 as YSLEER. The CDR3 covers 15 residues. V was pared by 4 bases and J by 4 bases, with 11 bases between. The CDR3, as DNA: TGCGCCAGCAGCCCATTGACCTCGGGGGCCAACGTCCTGACTTTC. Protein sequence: CASSPLTSGANVLTF.

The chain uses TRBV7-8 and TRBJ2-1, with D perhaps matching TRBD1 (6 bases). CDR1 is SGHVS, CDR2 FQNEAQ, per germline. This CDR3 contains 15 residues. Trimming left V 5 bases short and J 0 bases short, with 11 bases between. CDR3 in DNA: TGTGCCAGCAGCATAGGGGGAAGCTCCTACAATGAGCAGTTCTTC. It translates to CASSIGGSSYNEQFF.

The DNA of the CDR3 is TGTGCCAGCAGCTTAGGGAGCTCTGGAAACACCATATATTTT. Translating gives CASSLGSSGNTIYF. The chain carries TRBV7-9 and TRBJ1-3; D is ambiguous. V shed 1 base and J shed 0 bases, with 4 bases lying between them. The CDR3 runs to 14 residues. Germline loops: CDR1 SEHNR, CDR2 FQNEAQ (reference sequence).

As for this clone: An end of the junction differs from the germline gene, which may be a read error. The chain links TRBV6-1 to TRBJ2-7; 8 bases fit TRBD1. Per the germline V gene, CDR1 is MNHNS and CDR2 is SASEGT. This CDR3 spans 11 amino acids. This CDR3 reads CASGRQGRVGF. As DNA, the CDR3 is TGTGCCAGCGGCCGACAGGGGCGGGTAGGCTTC.

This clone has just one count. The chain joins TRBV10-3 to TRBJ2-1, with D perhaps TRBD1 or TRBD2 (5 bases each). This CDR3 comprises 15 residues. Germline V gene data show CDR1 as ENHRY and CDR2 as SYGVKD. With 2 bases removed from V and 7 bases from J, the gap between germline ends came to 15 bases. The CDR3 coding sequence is TGTGCCATCAGTGAGACTAGGGGTGCCACAAATGAGCAGTTCTTC. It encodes CAISETRGATNEQFF.

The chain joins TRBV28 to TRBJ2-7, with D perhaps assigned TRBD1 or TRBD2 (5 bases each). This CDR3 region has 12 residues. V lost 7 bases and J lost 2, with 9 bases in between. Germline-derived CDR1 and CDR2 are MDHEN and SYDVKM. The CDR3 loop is CASTRGAYEQYF. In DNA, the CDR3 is TGTGCCAGCACGAGAGGGGCCTACGAGCAGTACTTC.

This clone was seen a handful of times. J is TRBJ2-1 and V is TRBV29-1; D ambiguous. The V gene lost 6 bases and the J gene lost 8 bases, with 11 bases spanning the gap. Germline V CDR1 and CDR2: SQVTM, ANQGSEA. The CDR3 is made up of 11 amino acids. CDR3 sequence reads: CSVFLRDEQFF. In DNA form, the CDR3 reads TGCAGCGTCTTTCTCCGGGATGAGCAGTTCTTC.

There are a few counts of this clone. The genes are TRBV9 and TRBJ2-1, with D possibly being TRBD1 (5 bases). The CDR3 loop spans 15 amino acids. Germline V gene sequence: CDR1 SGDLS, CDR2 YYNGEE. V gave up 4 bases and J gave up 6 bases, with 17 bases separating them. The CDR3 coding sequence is TGTGCCAGCAGCACCGCCAGGGCATCGGTCAATGAGCAGTTCTTC. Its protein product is CASSTARASVNEQFF.

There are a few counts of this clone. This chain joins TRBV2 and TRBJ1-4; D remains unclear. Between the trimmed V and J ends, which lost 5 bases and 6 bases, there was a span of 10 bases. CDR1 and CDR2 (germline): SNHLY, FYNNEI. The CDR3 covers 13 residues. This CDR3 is CASSRTVDEKLFF. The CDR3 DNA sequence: TGTGCCAGCAGTCGGACGGTCGATGAAAAACTGTTTTTT.

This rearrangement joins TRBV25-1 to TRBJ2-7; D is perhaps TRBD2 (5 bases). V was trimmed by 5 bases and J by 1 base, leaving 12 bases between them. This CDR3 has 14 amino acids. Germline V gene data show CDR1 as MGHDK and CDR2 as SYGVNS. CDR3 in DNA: TGTGCCAGCAGTCTCGGAGGCCATTCCTACGAGCAGTACTTC. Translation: CASSLGGHSYEQYF.

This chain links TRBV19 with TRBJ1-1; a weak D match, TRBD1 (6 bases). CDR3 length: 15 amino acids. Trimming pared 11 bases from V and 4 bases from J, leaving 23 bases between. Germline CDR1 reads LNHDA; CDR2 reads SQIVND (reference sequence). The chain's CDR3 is CASQGRGSRGTEAFF. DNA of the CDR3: TGTGCCTCCCAAGGCAGGGGCTCTAGGGGCACTGAAGCTTTCTTT.

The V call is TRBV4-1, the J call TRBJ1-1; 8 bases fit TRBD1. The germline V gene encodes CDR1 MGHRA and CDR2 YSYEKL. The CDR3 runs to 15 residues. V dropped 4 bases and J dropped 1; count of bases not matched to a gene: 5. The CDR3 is CASSLLGTGNTEAFF. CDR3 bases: TGCGCCAGCAGCCTTCTAGGGACAGGGAACACTGAAGCTTTCTTT.

The CDR3 here is CASSNSAGGRNEKLFF. In DNA, the CDR3 is TGCGCCAGCAGCAACAGCGCAGGGGGGCGGAATGAAAAACTGTTTTTT. The rearrangement uses TRBV5-1 and TRBJ1-4, with 7 bases fitting TRBD1. CDR3 length: 16 residues. With 4 bases clipped from V and 5 bases from J, the junction kept 11 bases outside the gene matches. Germline V lookup: CDR1 SGHRS, CDR2 YFSETQ.

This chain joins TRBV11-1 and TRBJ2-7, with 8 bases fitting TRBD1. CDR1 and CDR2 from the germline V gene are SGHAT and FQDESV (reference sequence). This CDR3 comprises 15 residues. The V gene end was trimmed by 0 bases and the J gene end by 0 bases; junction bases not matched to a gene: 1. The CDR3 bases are TGTGCCAGCAGCTTAGCAACAGGGGGCTCCTACGAGCAGTACTTC. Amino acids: CASSLATGGSYEQYF.

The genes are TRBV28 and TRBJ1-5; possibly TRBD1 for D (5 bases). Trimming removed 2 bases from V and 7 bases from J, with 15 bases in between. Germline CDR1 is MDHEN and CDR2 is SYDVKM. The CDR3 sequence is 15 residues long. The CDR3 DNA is TGTGCCAGCAGTTTAATTGGGCAGGGTCGGCAGCCCCAGCATTTT. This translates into CASSLIGQGRQPQHF.

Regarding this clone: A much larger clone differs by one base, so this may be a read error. The CDR3 reads CASSAGTAGANVLTF. The CDR3 nucleotides read TGTGCCAGCAGCGCCGGGACAGCTGGGGCCAACGTCCTGACTTTC. The chain employs TRBV6-1 and TRBJ2-6, with 7 bases that match TRBD1. The CDR3 has 15 residues. Germline trimming cut 6 bases from V and 2 bases from J; bases unmatched to any gene: 4. Germline V CDR1 and CDR2: MNHNS, SASEGT.

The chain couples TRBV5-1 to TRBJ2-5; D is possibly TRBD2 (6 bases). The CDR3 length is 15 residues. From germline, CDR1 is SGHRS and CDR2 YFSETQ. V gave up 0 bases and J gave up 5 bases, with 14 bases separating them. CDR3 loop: CASSLVAVGGETQYF. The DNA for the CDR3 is TGCGCCAGCAGCTTGGTAGCGGTCGGAGGTGAGACCCAGTACTTC.

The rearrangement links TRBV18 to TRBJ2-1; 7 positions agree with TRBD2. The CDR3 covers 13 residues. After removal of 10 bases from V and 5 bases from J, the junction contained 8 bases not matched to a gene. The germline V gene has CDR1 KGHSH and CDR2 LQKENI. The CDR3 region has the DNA TGTGCCACCCGGGAGGCCCAGGACAATGAGCAGTTCTTC. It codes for CATREAQDNEQFF.

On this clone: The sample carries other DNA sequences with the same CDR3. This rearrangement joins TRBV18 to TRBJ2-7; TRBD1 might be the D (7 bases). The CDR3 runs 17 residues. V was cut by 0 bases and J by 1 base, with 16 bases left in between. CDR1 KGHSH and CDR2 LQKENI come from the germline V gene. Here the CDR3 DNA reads TGTGCCAGCTCACCACCGAGGGCAGGGGGGAATTCCTACGAGCAGTACTTC. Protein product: CASSPPRAGGNSYEQYF.

The CDR3 nucleotides are TGTGCCATCAGTGGGGAGTCCGGGACAGGGGGCTCAAAGAGCTCCTACGAGCAGTACTTC. Protein sequence: CAISGESGTGGSKSSYEQYF. The chain couples TRBV10-3 to TRBJ2-7; 12 bases map to TRBD1. The CDR3 totals 20 residues. With 4 bases clipped from V and 0 bases from J, the junction kept 16 bases outside the gene matches. Germline V gene data show CDR1 as ENHRY and CDR2 as SYGVKD.

The CDR3 protein is CASGVRGGYGYTF. The CDR3, as DNA: TGCGCCAGCGGGGTAAGGGGCGGCTATGGCTACACCTTC. V usage is TRBV5-1 and J usage is TRBJ1-2; a possible D gene is TRBD1 (5 bases). Per the germline V gene, CDR1 is SGHRS and CDR2 is YFSETQ. This CDR3 spans 13 amino acids. V was shortened by 7 bases and J by 4 bases, with 14 bases between the two germline ends.

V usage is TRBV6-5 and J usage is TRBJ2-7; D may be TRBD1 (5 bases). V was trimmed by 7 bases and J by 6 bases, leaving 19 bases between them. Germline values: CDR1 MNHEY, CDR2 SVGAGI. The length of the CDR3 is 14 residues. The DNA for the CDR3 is TGTGCCAGCATGGGGCTGAGATCTAGGTTCGAGCAGTACTTC. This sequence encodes CASMGLRSRFEQYF.